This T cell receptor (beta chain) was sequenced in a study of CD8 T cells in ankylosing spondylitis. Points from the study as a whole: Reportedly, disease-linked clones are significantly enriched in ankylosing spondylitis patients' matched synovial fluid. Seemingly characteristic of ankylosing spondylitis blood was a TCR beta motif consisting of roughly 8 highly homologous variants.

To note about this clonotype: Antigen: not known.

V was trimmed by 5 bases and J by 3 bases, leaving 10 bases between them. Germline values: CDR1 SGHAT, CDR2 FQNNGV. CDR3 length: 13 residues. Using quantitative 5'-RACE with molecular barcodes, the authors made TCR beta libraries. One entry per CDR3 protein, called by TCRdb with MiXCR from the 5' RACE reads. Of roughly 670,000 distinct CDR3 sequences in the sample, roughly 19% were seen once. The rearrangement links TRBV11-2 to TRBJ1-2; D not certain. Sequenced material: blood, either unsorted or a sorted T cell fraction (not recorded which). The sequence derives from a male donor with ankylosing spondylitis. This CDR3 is CASSPGLDYGYTF. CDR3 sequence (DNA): TGTGCCAGCAGCCCCGGTCTCGACTATGGCTACACCTTC.